These 5 T cell receptor beta chains came from one sample sequenced in a study of human T cells and chemical hapten exposure. Time point specified: pre-sensitization, week 0. Regarding treatment: therapeutic diphenylcyclopropenone sensitization with weekly scalp DPC. TCRdb fed the RACE reads into MiXCR, producing one record per CDR3 protein. The data contain 350,000 to 450,000 distinct CDR3 sequences, less than 6.5% of them singletons. Specimen: whole blood, collected in connection with sensitization to the hapten diphenylcyclopropenone (DPC). All receptors come from a woman in her 50s with alopecia areata. Some clones in this sample may be carry-over from other donors' samples.

This clonotype was detected many times. The chain joins TRBV5-1 to TRBJ2-2, with D maybe TRBD1 (5 bases). Germline lookup yields CDR1 SGHRS and CDR2 YFSETQ. CDR3 length equals 16 residues. Trimming took off 4 bases at V and 0 bases at J, with 13 bases between the two ends. CDR3 residues: CASSPAGNTNTGELFF. The CDR3, as DNA: TGCGCCAGCAGCCCGGCAGGGAACACGAACACCGGGGAGCTGTTTTTT.

This clonotype was observed many times. This rearrangement joins TRBV13 to TRBJ2-4; D ambiguous. There are 14 residues in the CDR3. Germline CDR1 and CDR2: PRHDT and FYEKMQ (reference sequence). V lost 3 bases and J 3 bases, leaving 9 bases between the germline ends. Here the CDR3 DNA reads TGTGCCAGCAGCTTCGATGCACACAAAAACATTCAGTACTTC. Protein sequence: CASSFDAHKNIQYF.

The sample holds many counts of this clonotype. The chain uses TRBV7-6 and TRBJ1-1; no definite D call. Germline lookup yields CDR1 SGHVS and CDR2 FNYEAQ. The CDR3 loop spans 15 amino acids. The ends were cut back, 4 bases at V and 4 bases at J, with 16 bases in the middle. The DNA of the CDR3 is TGTGCCAGCAGCTCACCCCAAGGGATGATCACTGAAGCTTTCTTT. Its translation: CASSSPQGMITEAFF.

The chain has TRBV30 and TRBJ2-5; TRBD1 agrees at 9 bases. The CDR3 consists of 14 residues. The V segment lost 2 bases and the J segment 5 bases; nucleotides outside the gene matches: 6. CDR1 and CDR2 (germline): GTSNPN, SVGIG (reference sequence). CDR3 bases: TGTGCCTGGAGTTCCGGGACAGGGCGGGAGACCCAGTACTTC. Translating it yields CAWSSGTGRETQYF.

Only a few counts were recorded for this clonotype. CDR3 sequence reads: CASRRQGGSPLHF. The DNA of the CDR3 is TGTGCCAGCCGTCGACAGGGGGGTTCACCCCTCCACTTT. The chain employs TRBV6-2 or TRBV6-3 and TRBJ1-6; 9 bases agree with TRBD1. Germline CDR1 and CDR2: MNHEY and SVGEGT. The V and J ends lost 8 bases and 9 bases, in that order; junction bases with no gene match: 5. The length of the CDR3 is 13 residues.